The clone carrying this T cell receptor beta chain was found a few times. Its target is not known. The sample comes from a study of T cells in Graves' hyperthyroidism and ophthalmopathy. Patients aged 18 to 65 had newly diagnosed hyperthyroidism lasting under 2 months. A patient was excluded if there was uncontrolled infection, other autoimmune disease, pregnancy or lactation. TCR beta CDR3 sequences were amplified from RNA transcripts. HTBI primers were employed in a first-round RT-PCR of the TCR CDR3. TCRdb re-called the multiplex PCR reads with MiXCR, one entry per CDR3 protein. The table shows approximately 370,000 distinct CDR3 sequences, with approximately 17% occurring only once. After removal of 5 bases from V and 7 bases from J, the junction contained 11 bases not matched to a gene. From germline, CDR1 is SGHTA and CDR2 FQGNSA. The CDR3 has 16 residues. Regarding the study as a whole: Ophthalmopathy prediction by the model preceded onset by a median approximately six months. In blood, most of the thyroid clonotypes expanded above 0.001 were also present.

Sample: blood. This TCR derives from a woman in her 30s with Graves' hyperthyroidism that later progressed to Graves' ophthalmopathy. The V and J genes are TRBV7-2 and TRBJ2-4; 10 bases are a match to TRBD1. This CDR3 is CASSQTERTGGNIQYF. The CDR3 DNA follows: TGTGCCAGCAGCCAGACCGAGCGGACAGGGGGGAACATTCAGTACTTC. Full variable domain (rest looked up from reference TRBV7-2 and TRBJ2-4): GAGVSQSPSNKVTEKGKDVELRCDPISGHTALYWYRQSLGQGLEFLIYFQGNSAPDKSGLPSDRFSAERTGGSVSTLTIQRTQQEDSAVYLCASSQTERTGGNIQYFGAGTRLSVL.